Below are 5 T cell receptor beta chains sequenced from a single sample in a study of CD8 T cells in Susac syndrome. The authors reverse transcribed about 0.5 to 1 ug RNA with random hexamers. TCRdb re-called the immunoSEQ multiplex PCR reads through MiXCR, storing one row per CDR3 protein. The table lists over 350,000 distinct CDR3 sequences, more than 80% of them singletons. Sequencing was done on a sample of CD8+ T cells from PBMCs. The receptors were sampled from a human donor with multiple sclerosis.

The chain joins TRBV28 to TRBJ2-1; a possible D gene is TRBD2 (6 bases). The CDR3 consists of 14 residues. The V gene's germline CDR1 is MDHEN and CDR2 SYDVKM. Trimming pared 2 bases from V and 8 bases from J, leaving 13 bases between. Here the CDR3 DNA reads TGTGCCAGCAGTTTACGGGGGAAGGGGCATGAGCAGTTCTTC. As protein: CASSLRGKGHEQFF.

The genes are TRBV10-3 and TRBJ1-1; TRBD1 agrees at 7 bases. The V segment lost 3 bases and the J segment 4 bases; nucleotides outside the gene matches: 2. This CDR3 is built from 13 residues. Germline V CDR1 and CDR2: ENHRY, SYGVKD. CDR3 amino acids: CAISEGGLTEAFF. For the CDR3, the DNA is TGTGCCATCAGTGAAGGGGGCCTCACTGAAGCTTTCTTT.

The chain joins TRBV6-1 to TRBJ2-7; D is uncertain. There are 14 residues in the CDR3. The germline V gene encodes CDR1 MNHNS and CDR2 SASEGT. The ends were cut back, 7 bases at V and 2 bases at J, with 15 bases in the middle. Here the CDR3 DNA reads TGTGCCAGCACAGACCCCTCATCGACCTACGAGCAGTACTTC. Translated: CASTDPSSTYEQYF.

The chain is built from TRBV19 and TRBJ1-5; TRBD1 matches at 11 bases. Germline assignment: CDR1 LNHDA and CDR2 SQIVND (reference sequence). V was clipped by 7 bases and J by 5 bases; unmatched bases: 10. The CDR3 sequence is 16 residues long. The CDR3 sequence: CASKDVGQGAHQPQHF. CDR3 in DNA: TGTGCCAGTAAGGACGTTGGACAGGGGGCCCATCAGCCCCAGCATTTT. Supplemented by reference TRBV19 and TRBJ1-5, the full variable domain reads DGGITQSPKYLFRKEGQNVTLSCEQNLNHDAMYWYRQDPGQGLRLIYYSQIVNDFQKGDIAEGYSVSREKKESFPLTVTSAQKNPTAFYLCASKDVGQGAHQPQHFGDGTRLSIL.

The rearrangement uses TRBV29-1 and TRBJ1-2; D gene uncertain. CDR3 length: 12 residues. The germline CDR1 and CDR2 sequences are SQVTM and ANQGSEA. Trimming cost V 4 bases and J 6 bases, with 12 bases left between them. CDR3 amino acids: CSVVRQAHGYTF. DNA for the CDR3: TGCAGCGTTGTTAGGCAAGCCCATGGCTACACCTTC.